This T cell receptor beta chain was captured in a study of blood T cell repertoires in COVID-19. Across the whole study: From T cells, B-cell-depleted T cells, or PBMCs came the material, which was cDNA or gDNA.

V lost 7 bases and J lost 1; bases outside the gene matches: 5. Germline V CDR1 and CDR2: LNHDA, SQIVND (reference sequence). The CDR3 totals 14 residues. Method: immunoSEQ multiplex PCR; TCRdb's copy keeps in-frame clones and lacks some. The sample includes around 100,000 clones, approximately 93% of them seen just once. Sample: peripheral blood. The gene calls are TRBV19 and TRBJ1-1; 8 positions match TRBD1. This TCR derives from a man aged 45-65 years with active COVID-19. The CDR3 DNA reads as TGTGCCAGTATCCGGACAGGGCAGAACACTGAAGCTTTCTTT. Its translation is CASIRTGQNTEAFF.